The T cell receptor beta chain under discussion was sequenced for a study of blood T cell repertoires in COVID-19. Study-level background: Researchers got acute and convalescent COVID-19 samples from the United States, Italy and Spain. Sources were T cells, B-cell-depleted T cells, or PBMCs; the material itself was cDNA or gDNA.

A single count supports this clone. The CDR3 length is 15 residues. Germline CDR1 is KGHDR and CDR2 is SFDVKD. Trimming at V came to 7 bases and at J to 5 bases, leaving 6 bases not matched to a gene. Authors' methods: Using reference gene primer amplification, nucleated cell counts were estimated. This table comes from immunoSEQ multiplex PCR, and its TCRdb copy is limited to in-frame clones, with some not included. That table is the source of V, J and clone size, and D and trimming were worked out from the DNA. Altogether around 30,000 clones are present, roughly nine tenths being singletons, with the ten largest covering over 9.5%.

This chain joins TRBV24-1 and TRBJ1-5, with 11 bases aligning to TRBD1. This TCR was recovered from a man aged 55 to 70 with acute or convalescent COVID-19. The sequenced sample was peripheral blood. CDR3 region: CATRAGTGGDQPQHF. CDR3 bases: TGTGCCACCAGAGCTGGGACAGGGGGAGATCAGCCCCAGCATTTT.